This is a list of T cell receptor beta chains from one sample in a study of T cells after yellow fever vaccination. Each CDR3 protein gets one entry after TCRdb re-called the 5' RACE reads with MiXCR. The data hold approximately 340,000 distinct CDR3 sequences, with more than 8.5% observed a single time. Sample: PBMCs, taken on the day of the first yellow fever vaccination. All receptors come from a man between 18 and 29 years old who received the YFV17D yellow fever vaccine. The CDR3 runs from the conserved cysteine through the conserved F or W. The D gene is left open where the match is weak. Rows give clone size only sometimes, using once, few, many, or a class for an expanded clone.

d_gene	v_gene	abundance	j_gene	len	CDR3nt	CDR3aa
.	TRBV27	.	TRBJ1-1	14	TGTGCCAGCAGTTGGAGAGGGGCGAACACTGAAGCTTTCTTT	CASSWRGANTEAFF
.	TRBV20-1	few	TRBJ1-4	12	TGCAGTGCTAGAGGCGGGAGTGAAAAACTGTTTTTT	CSARGGSEKLFF
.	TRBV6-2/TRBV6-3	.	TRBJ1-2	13	TGTGCCAGCAGCTCGGGACCAGGGTATGGCTACACCTTC	CASSSGPGYGYTF
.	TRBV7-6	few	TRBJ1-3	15	TGTGCCAGCAGCTTAGGTTTGAACTCTGGAAACACCATATATTTT	CASSLGLNSGNTIYF
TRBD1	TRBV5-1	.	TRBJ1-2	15	TGCGCCAGCAGCCCACTGGACAGGCCGGCCTATGGCTACACCTTC	CASSPLDRPAYGYTF
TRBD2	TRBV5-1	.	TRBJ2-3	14	TGCGCCAGCAGCTCTACTAGCGGGGATGGAGCGCAGTATTTT	CASSSTSGDGAQYF
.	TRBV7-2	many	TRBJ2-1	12	TGTGCCAGCGGGGGTTACTACAATGAGCAGTTCTTC	CASGGYYNEQFF
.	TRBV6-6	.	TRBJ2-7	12	TGTGCCAGCAGTCAGCAAAGACAGTATTCGTACTTC	CASSQQRQYSYF
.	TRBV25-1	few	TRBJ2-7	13	TGTGCCAGCCGACCAGGAGACGCCTACGAGCAGTACTTC	CASRPGDAYEQYF
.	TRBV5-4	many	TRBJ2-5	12	TGTGCCAGCAGCCGGACCCAAGAGACCCAGTACTTC	CASSRTQETQYF
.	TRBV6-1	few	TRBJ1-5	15	TGTGCCGCAGCCCCATTACAGGGCTCTGTCCAGCCCCAGCATTTT	CAAAPLQGSVQPQHF
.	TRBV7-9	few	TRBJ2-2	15	TGTGCCAGCAGCTCCCGACAGGGAGGGGCCGGGGAGCTGTTTTTT	CASSSRQGGAGELFF
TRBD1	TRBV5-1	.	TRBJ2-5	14	TGCGCCAGCAGCTTAGGGACAGACGAAGAGACCCAGTACTTC	CASSLGTDEETQYF
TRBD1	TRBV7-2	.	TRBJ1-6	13	TGTGCCAGCAGACCAGGGGGGCATTCACCCCTCCACTTT	CASRPGGHSPLHF
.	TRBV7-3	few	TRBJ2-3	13	TGTGCCAGCAGCTCCTATGCCGGAGATACGCAGTATTTT	CASSSYAGDTQYF